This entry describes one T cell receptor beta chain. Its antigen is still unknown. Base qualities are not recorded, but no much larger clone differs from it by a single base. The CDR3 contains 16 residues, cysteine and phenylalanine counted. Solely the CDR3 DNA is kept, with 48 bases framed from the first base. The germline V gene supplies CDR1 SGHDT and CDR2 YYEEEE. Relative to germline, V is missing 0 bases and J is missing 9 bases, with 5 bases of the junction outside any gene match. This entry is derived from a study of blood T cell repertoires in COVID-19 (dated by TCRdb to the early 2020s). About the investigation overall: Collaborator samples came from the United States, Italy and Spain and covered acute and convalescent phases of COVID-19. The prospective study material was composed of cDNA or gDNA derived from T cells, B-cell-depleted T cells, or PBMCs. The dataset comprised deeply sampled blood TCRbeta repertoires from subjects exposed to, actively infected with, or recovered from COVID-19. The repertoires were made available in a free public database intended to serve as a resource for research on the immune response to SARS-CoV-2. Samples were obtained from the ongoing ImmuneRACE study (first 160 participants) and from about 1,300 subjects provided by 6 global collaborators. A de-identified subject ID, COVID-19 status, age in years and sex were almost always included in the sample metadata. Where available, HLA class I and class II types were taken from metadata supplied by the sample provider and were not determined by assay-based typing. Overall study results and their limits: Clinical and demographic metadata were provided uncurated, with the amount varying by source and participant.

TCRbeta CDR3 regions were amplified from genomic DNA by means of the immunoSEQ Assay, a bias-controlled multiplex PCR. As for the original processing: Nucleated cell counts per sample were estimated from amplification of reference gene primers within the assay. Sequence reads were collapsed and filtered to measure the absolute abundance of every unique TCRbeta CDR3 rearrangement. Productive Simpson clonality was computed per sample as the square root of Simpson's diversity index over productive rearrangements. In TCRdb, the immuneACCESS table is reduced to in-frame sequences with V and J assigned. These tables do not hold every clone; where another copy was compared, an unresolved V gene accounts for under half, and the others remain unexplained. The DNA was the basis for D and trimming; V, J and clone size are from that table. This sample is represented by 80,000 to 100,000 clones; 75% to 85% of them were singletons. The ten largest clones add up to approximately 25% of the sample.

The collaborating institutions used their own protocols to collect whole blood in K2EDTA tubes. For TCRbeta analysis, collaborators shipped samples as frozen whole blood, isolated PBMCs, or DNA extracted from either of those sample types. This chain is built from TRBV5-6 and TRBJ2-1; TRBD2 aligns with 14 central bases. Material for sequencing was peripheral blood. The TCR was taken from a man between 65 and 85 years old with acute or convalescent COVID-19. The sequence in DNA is TGTGCCAGCAGCTTGGCGACTAGCGGGAGGGCCGCTGAGCAGTTCTTC. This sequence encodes CASSLATSGRAAEQFF.